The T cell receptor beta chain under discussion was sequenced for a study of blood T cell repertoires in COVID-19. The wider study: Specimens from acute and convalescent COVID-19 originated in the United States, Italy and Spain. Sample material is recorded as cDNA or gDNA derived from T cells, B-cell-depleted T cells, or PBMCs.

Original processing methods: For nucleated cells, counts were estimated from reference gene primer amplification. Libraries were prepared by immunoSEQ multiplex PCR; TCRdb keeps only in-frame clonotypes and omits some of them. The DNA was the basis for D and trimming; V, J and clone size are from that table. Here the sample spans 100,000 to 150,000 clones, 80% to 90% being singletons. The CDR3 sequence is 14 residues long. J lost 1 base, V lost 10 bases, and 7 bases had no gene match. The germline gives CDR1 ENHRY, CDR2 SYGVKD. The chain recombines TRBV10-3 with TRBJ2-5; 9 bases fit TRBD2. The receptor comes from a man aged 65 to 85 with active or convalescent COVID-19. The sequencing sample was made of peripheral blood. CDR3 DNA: TGTGCCACCAAGCGGGGGGCCGTCCAAGAGACCCAGTACTTC. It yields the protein CATKRGAVQETQYF.